Listed below are T cell receptor beta chains from one sample, sequenced in a study of T cells after yellow fever vaccination. One entry per CDR3 protein results from TCRdb running MiXCR on the 5' RACE reads. The data show about 500,000 distinct CDR3 sequences, with roughly 17% seen just once and about 18% held by the top ten. Source: PBMCs, taken 4 to 6 days after the first yellow fever vaccination. The source is a man aged 18 to 30 who received the YFV17D yellow fever vaccine. Each CDR3 is given with its conserved first and last residue. The D gene is left open where the match is weak. Clone sizes are given selectively: once, few, many, or a class where the clone is expanded.

>TRBJ2-5|NA|TRBV4-2|NA
CASSPGLFFTETQYF
TGTGCCAGCAGCCCCGGGCTCTTCTTCACAGAGACCCAGTACTTC
>TRBJ1-2|NA|TRBV7-9|NA
CASSPTLTGYGYTF
TGTGCCAGCAGCCCGACGCTCACAGGTTATGGCTACACCTTC
>TRBJ1-2|NA|TRBV9|TRBD1
CASSVGPGQGYGYTF
TGTGCCAGCAGCGTAGGTCCGGGACAGGGCTATGGCTACACCTTC
>TRBJ2-5|many|TRBV5-8|TRBD2
CASRWEGTETQYF
TGTGCCAGCCGTTGGGAGGGTACAGAGACCCAGTACTTC
>TRBJ1-2|NA|TRBV29-1|TRBD1
CSAGQGSYGYTF
TGCAGCGCGGGACAGGGTTCCTATGGCTACACCTTC
>TRBJ1-4|NA|TRBV28|NA
CASRPASTNEKLFF
TGTGCCAGCAGGCCAGCTTCAACTAATGAAAAACTGTTTTTT
>TRBJ2-3|few|TRBV20-1|NA
CSARESGTQYF
TGCAGTGCCCGAGAGTCGGGTACGCAGTATTTT
>TRBJ2-2|few|TRBV2|NA
CASSEVQANTGELFF
TGTGCCAGCAGTGAAGTCCAGGCGAACACCGGGGAGCTGTTTTTT
>TRBJ2-1|few|TRBV21-1|NA
CASSQPGSGEQFF
TGTGCCAGCAGCCAGCCGGGAAGCGGTGAGCAGTTCTTC
>TRBJ1-2|NA|TRBV30|TRBD1
CAGNTGQGNYGYTF
TGTGCCGGCAACACCGGACAGGGCAATTATGGCTACACCTTC
>TRBJ2-7|few|TRBV7-9|TRBD1
CASSHIRDRGPKQYF
TGTGCCAGCAGCCATATCCGGGACAGGGGGCCTAAGCAGTACTTC
>TRBJ1-6|few|TRBV10-3|NA
CAISETGTYSPLHF
TGTGCCATCAGTGAGACAGGGACCTATTCACCCCTCCACTTT
>TRBJ1-2|many|TRBV4-3|NA
CASSPSRSPGVVYGYTF
TGCGCCAGCAGCCCTAGCAGGTCGCCTGGTGTGGTCTATGGCTACACCTTC
>TRBJ2-7|NA|TRBV7-9|NA
CASSPLDPYLSYEQYF
TGTGCCAGCAGCCCCCTTGACCCGTACCTCTCCTACGAGCAGTACTTC
>TRBJ2-2|NA|TRBV5-1|TRBD2
CASREGSGNTGELFF
TGCGCCAGCCGGGAAGGGAGCGGGAATACCGGGGAGCTGTTTTTT
>TRBJ2-1|few|TRBV6-1|NA
CASSIMGGPIPEQFF
TGTGCCAGCAGCATAATGGGGGGACCAATACCTGAGCAGTTCTTC
>TRBJ2-3|NA|TRBV15|NA
CATSRDWEGGPTDTQYF
TGTGCCACCAGCAGAGATTGGGAGGGGGGACCAACAGATACGCAGTATTTT
>TRBJ2-2|NA|TRBV4-1|NA
CASSPPGISGELFF
TGCGCCAGCAGCCCCCCCGGGATCTCCGGGGAGCTGTTTTTT
>TRBJ2-2|few|TRBV9|NA
CASSAEGSPLTGELFF
TGTGCCAGCAGCGCTGAGGGGAGTCCCCTCACCGGGGAGCTGTTTTTT
>TRBJ1-1|few|TRBV4-3|NA
CASSQEGYSEAFF
TGCGCCAGCAGCCAGGAGGGGTATAGTGAAGCTTTCTTT
>TRBJ1-5|NA|TRBV7-8|NA
CASSLTRSNQPQHF
TGTGCCAGCAGCCTGACACGGAGCAATCAGCCCCAGCATTTT
>TRBJ2-2|many|TRBV27|TRBD2
CARITSGGGELFF
TGTGCCCGGATCACTAGCGGAGGCGGGGAGCTGTTTTTT
>TRBJ2-2|NA|TRBV25-1|NA
CASSEYPHTGELFF
TGTGCCAGCAGTGAATATCCGCATACCGGGGAGCTGTTTTTT
>TRBJ1-5|NA|TRBV27|NA
CATKQMGGVSNQPQHF
TGTGCCACCAAACAAATGGGGGGCGTCAGCAATCAGCCCCAGCATTTT
>TRBJ2-5|many|TRBV7-8|TRBD2
CASSLRTSGSQETQYF
TGTGCCAGCAGCTTACGGACTAGCGGGTCCCAAGAGACCCAGTACTTC
>TRBJ2-2|NA|TRBV12-3/TRBV12-4|TRBD2
CASSRLAGGKTGELFF
TGTGCCAGCAGCCGGTTAGCGGGGGGGAAAACCGGGGAGCTGTTTTTT
>TRBJ2-1|NA|TRBV18|NA
CASSPPGRASYNEQFF
TGTGCCAGCTCACCCCCTGGCCGGGCGTCCTACAATGAGCAGTTCTTC
>TRBJ2-2|NA|TRBV3-1|TRBD1
CASSPYWGQGGLNTGELFF
TGTGCCAGCAGCCCCTACTGGGGACAGGGGGGTTTGAACACCGGGGAGCTGTTTTTT
>TRBJ2-5|few|TRBV12-3/TRBV12-4|NA
CASSPKGSGKTQYF
TGTGCCAGCAGTCCTAAAGGCTCGGGAAAGACCCAGTACTTC
>TRBJ2-1|NA|TRBV4-2|TRBD2
CASSRMGGNNEQFF
TGTGCCAGCAGCCGAATGGGGGGGAACAATGAGCAGTTCTTC
>TRBJ1-6|few|TRBV3-1|NA
CASRAGTSNSPLHF
TGTGCCAGCAGGGCCGGGACATCTAATTCACCCCTCCACTTT
>TRBJ1-2|many|TRBV9|NA
CASSGSTGFDGYTF
TGTGCCAGCAGCGGATCCACAGGGTTCGATGGCTACACCTTC
>TRBJ1-5|NA|TRBV18|NA
CASSPRPGNQPQHF
TGTGCCAGCTCACCGCGGCCCGGCAATCAGCCCCAGCATTTT
>TRBJ1-1|NA|TRBV5-1|NA
CASSWSSLTKNTEAFF
TGCGCCAGCAGCTGGTCTTCGCTTACAAAGAACACTGAAGCTTTCTTT
>TRBJ2-2|NA|TRBV6-4|TRBD1
CASSGWTGGELFF
TGTGCCAGCAGTGGATGGACAGGCGGGGAGCTGTTTTTT
>TRBJ1-6|NA|TRBV7-6|TRBD1
CASRGRGQNTPLHF
TGTGCCAGCAGGGGAAGGGGACAGAACACACCCCTCCACTTT
>TRBJ2-7|NA|TRBV7-2|NA
CASSLGPGKRSYEQYF
TGTGCCAGCAGCTTAGGCCCAGGGAAACGGTCCTACGAGCAGTACTTC
>TRBJ2-3|few|TRBV20-1|TRBD2
CSGNPLAGGFADTQYF
TGCAGTGGCAACCCCCTAGCGGGGGGGTTTGCAGATACGCAGTATTTT
>TRBJ2-2|few|TRBV28|NA
CATTPGLGFFANTGELFF
TGTGCCACTACCCCCGGTCTGGGGTTTTTTGCGAACACCGGGGAGCTGTTTTTT
>TRBJ1-1|NA|TRBV7-2|NA
CASSQGRSFEAFF
TGTGCCAGCAGTCAGGGACGGAGTTTTGAAGCTTTCTTT
>TRBJ2-1|once|TRBV5-4|TRBD2
CASSLASGTSAYNEQFF
TGTGCCAGCAGCTTGGCTTCAGGGACTAGTGCCTACAATGAGCAGTTCTTC
>TRBJ1-2|NA|TRBV5-1|NA
CASSPTVDSSGYTF
TGCGCCAGCAGCCCGACCGTAGACAGTTCTGGCTACACCTTC
>TRBJ1-6|few|TRBV6-5|NA
CASSYSIHLEVFALHF
TGTGCCAGCAGTTACTCGATCCACCTCGAGGTTTTCGCCCTCCACTTT
>TRBJ1-1|once|TRBV6-5|NA
CASSYSARTHTEAFF
TGTGCCAGCAGTTACTCGGCCAGAACCCACACTGAAGCTTTCTTT
>TRBJ1-5|few|TRBV20-1|NA
CSAVGLSNQPQHF
TGCAGTGCTGTGGGACTTAGCAATCAGCCCCAGCATTTT
>TRBJ1-4|few|TRBV6-1|TRBD1
CASSHRQGGNEKLFF
TGTGCCAGCAGCCACAGACAGGGGGGGAATGAAAAACTGTTTTTT
>TRBJ2-3|once|TRBV4-1|NA
CASSQEVAGRLSDTQYF
TGCGCCAGCAGCCAAGAAGTGGCGGGGAGGCTCTCAGATACGCAGTATTTT
>TRBJ1-2|few|TRBV28|NA
CASSTLELANYGYTF
TGTGCCAGCAGTACTCTCGAACTGGCTAACTATGGCTACACCTTC
>TRBJ2-7|few|TRBV7-9|TRBD1
CASGRTGFDEQYF
TGTGCCAGCGGGCGGACAGGATTCGACGAGCAGTACTTC
>TRBJ1-2|few|TRBV12-3/TRBV12-4|NA
CASSFTGHYGYTF
TGTGCCAGCAGTTTTACCGGGCACTATGGCTACACCTTC
>TRBJ1-3|few|TRBV4-1|NA
CASSHNTGNTIYF
TGCGCCAGCAGCCACAACACTGGAAACACCATATATTTT
>TRBJ2-3|few|TRBV2|NA
CASSDPQAGDTQYF
TGTGCCAGCAGTGACCCACAGGCGGGCGATACGCAGTATTTT
>TRBJ2-7|few|TRBV5-6|NA
CASSLGSIYEQYF
TGTGCCAGCAGCTTGGGGAGCATCTACGAGCAGTACTTC
>TRBJ1-3|few|TRBV6-5|TRBD1
CASSYIGTGGNTIYF
TGTGCCAGCAGTTACATCGGGACAGGTGGAAACACCATATATTTT
>TRBJ1-1|few|TRBV28|NA
CASSSPPYTEAFF
TGTGCCAGCAGTTCGCCCCCCTACACTGAAGCTTTCTTT
>TRBJ1-2|many|TRBV3-1|NA
CASSQDASGVGGYTF
TGTGCCAGCAGCCAAGATGCGAGTGGGGTAGGTGGCTACACCTTC
>TRBJ1-2|NA|TRBV18|NA
CASSPGRDYGYTF
TGTGCCAGCTCACCAGGACGGGACTATGGCTACACCTTC
>TRBJ2-1|many|TRBV5-6|NA
CASSFFSPGDTRFF
TGTGCCAGCAGCTTCTTCTCTCCGGGAGACACTCGGTTCTTC
>TRBJ1-5|few|TRBV27|NA
CASSLSWGQPQHF
TGTGCCAGCAGTCTGTCCTGGGGTCAGCCCCAGCATTTT
>TRBJ1-2|few|TRBV5-1|NA
CASSRNLITNYGYTF
TGCGCCAGCAGCAGGAACCTGATCACTAACTATGGCTACACCTTC